This TCR beta chain was captured in a study of blood T cell repertoires in COVID-19. The wider study: Sample material is recorded as cDNA or gDNA derived from T cells, B-cell-depleted T cells, or PBMCs.

In Seattle, patients joined the study during active infection and were tracked longitudinally. Trimming took off 0 bases at V and 4 bases at J, with 9 bases between the two ends. The CDR3 has 15 amino acids. Germline CDR1 and CDR2: KGHSH and LQKENI. The assay was immunoSEQ multiplex PCR, and TCRdb's table has in-frame clones only and misses some. This table holds a few hundred thousand clones, about 89% found once. The chain couples TRBV18 to TRBJ1-4; no firm D call. The origin of this receptor is a woman in her 30s with COVID-19, enrolled during active disease. Sequenced input: peripheral blood. CDR3 protein: CASSPPGGLNEKLFF. For the CDR3, the DNA is TGTGCCAGCTCACCACCGGGAGGACTTAATGAAAAACTGTTTTTT. The variable domain in full, completed from reference TRBV18 and TRBJ1-4, reads NAGVMQNPRHLVRRRGQEARLRCSPMKGHSHVYWYRQLPEEGLKFMVYLQKENIIDESGMPKERFSAEFPKEGPSILRIQQVVRGDSAAYFCASSPPGGLNEKLFFGSGTQLSVL.